Below, one T cell receptor beta chain is given with its context. The DNA is omitted, as the CDR3 cannot be located on it reliably, and the CDR3 follows TCRdb's listing. The CDR3 has 13 amino acids, counting both end residues. The germline gives CDR1 DFQATT, CDR2 SNEGSKA (reference sequence). The data derive from a study of tumor and adjacent non-tumor tissue in lung cancer. RNA was extracted from bulk tissue without any cell sorting. Three rounds of nested PCR, following a modified ARM-PCR protocol, produced the TCRbeta library. TCRdb reprocessed the multiplex PCR reads via MiXCR and lists one record per CDR3 protein. The sample lists roughly 70,000 distinct CDR3 sequences; 55% to 85% were seen once.

This TCR was recovered from a man aged 55-75 years with non-small cell lung cancer. The rearrangement uses TRBV20-1 and TRBJ2-7; TRBD2, the table's D call, lacks a check against the DNA. Specimen: lung tumor tissue. The CDR3 is CSPWGQGTSERYF.